What follows is one TCR beta chain and its context. Its antigen remains unknown. This specimen comes from a study of cytomegalovirus exposure and HLA in healthy donors. The PCR made use of 60 Vbeta and 13 Jbeta primers. The assay was immunoSEQ multiplex PCR, and TCRdb's table has in-frame clones only and misses some. The table has roughly 150,000 clones, approximately 85% seen once; the top ten hold 0.96%. The study, taken as a whole, reports: Versus the roughly 670-donor mean, an Asian-associated ancestry cluster reportedly showed fewer N-insertions in a later analysis. A list of 150 to 200 TCR beta chains associated with cytomegalovirus was given.

Germline CDR1 MDHEN, CDR2 SYDVKM. The CDR3 extends over 12 amino acids. The ends were cut back, 5 bases at V and 7 bases at J, with 8 bases in the middle. This chain connects TRBV28 to TRBJ1-4; D ambiguous. The TCR was taken from a girl aged 2 to 9 in good health and CMV-seropositive. Sequenced: PBMCs. The CDR3 protein is CASSPMREKLFF. DNA of the CDR3: TGTGCCAGCAGTCCCATGCGTGAAAAACTGTTTTTT.